This T cell receptor beta chain was documented in a study of blood T cell repertoires in COVID-19. Turning to the study itself: COVID-19 samples from acute and convalescent phases originated in the United States, Italy and Spain. In each case, the material was cDNA or gDNA derived from T cells, B-cell-depleted T cells, or PBMCs.

Produced via immunoSEQ multiplex PCR; TCRdb's table is partial and in-frame only. Of approximately 80,000 clones listed, around 76% are singletons. Germline loops: CDR1 LGHNA, CDR2 YSLEER. The V gene end was trimmed by 3 bases and the J gene end by 3 bases; junction bases not matched to a gene: 7. CDR3 size: 16 residues. This clone was seen only once. V is TRBV4-3 and J is TRBJ2-1; 8 nucleotides align to TRBD1. This clonotype was obtained from a human donor in a cohort sampled during active COVID-19. Sequenced material: peripheral blood. The DNA of the CDR3 is TGCGCCAGCAGCCATGCGGACAGGGCGCTCTACAATGAGCAGTTCTTC. It yields the protein CASSHADRALYNEQFF.